This T cell receptor (beta chain) was recovered during a study of blood T cell repertoires in COVID-19. CDR1 is LGHDT and CDR2 is YNNKEL in the germline V gene (reference sequence). J was trimmed by 7 bases and V by 2 bases; bases with no gene match: 11. This CDR3 has 17 residues. Original handling: Nucleated cell number was recorded as an estimate derived from reference gene primer amplification. Assay: immunoSEQ multiplex PCR; the TCRdb copy retains only in-frame clones and omits some. V and J calls and clone size come straight from that table; D and trimming were deduced from the DNA. The profile shows roughly 200,000 clones, roughly 76% of them singletons.

The rearrangement joins TRBV3-1 (or the pseudogene TRBV3-2) to TRBJ1-4; the match to TRBD1 covers 9 bases. Sequencing used peripheral blood. The origin of this receptor is a woman between 35 and 50 years old with COVID-19, enrolled during active disease. CDR3 DNA: TGTGCCAGCAGCCAAATCACCTCGGGACAGGGTACTGAAAAACTGTTTTTT. Translated, it gives CASSQITSGQGTEKLFF.